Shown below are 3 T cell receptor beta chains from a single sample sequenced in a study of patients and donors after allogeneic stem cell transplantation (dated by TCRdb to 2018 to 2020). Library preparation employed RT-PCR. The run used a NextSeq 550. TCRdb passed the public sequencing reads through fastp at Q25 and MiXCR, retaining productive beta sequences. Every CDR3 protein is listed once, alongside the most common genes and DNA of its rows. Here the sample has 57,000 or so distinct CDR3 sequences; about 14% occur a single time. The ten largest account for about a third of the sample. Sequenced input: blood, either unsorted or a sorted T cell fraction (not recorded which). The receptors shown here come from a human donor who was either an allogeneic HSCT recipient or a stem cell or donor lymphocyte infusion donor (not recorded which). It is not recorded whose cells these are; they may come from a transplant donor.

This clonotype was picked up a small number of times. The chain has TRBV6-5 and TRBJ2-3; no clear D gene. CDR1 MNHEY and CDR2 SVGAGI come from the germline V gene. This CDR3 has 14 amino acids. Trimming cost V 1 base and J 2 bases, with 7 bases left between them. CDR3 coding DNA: TGTGCCAGCAGTTACTACGGCGACACAGATACGCAGTATTTT. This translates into CASSYYGDTDTQYF.

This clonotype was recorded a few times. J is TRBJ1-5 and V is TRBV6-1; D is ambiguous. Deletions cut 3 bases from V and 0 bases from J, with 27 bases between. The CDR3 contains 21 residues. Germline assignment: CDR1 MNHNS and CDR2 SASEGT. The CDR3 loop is CASSDSPFWVVDLYSNQPQHF. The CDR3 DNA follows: TGTGCCAGCAGTGACTCCCCATTTTGGGTCGTGGACCTATATAGCAATCAGCCCCAGCATTTT.

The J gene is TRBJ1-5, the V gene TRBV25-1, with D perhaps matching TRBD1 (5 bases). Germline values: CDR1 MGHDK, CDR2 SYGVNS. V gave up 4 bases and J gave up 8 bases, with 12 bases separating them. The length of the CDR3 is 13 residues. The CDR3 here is CASSGGPAEPQHF. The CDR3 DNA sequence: TGTGCCAGCAGTGGGGGCCCTGCGGAGCCCCAGCATTTT.